What follows are 4 T cell receptor beta chains derived from one specimen sequenced in a study of shared clonotypes between healthy human individuals. Only in-frame clones appear in the TCRdb table, and some are missing; sequencing was by immunoSEQ multiplex PCR. The data show roughly 1,100,000 clones, around 74% seen once. The sequenced sample was memory CD4+ T cells sorted from blood. As for subset: CD45RA-negative fraction. These TCRs come from a man between 18 and 29 years old in good health.

The CDR3 spells CAWNQGHGYTF. The DNA for the CDR3 is TGTGCCTGGAATCAGGGACATGGCTACACCTTC. The genes are TRBV30 and TRBJ1-2; maybe TRBD1 (5 bases). Germline CDR1 GTSNPN, CDR2 SVGIG (reference sequence). Trimming took off 4 bases at V and 6 bases at J, with 9 bases between the two ends. This CDR3 is 11 amino acids long.

V gene TRBV18 combines with J gene TRBJ1-1; D is unresolved. The germline CDR1 and CDR2 sequences are KGHSH and LQKENI. The V gene lost 6 bases and the J gene lost 3 bases, with 11 bases spanning the gap. The CDR3 spans 13 residues. CDR3 DNA: TGTGCCAGCTCCACCACGAGGGACACTGAAGCTTTCTTT. It yields the protein CASSTTRDTEAFF.

The chain joins TRBV7-2 to TRBJ1-6; D is unclear. CDR1 and CDR2 from the germline V gene are SGHTA and FQGNSA. V was pared by 5 bases and J by 0 bases, with 5 bases between. This CDR3 spans 14 amino acids. CDR3 loop: CASSRDSYNSPLHF. DNA of the CDR3: TGTGCCAGCAGCCGGGACTCCTATAATTCACCCCTCCACTTT.

This sequence joins TRBV19 and TRBJ2-7; tentative D call: TRBD2 (5 bases). The V gene lost 1 base and the J gene lost 7 bases, with 17 bases spanning the gap. Germline V gene data show CDR1 as LNHDA and CDR2 as SQIVND (reference sequence). The CDR3 is 15 residues long. CDR3 sequence (DNA): TGTGCCAGTAGTATAGGAGGACCGAAGACGGGAGAGCAGTACTTC. Translated, it gives CASSIGGPKTGEQYF.